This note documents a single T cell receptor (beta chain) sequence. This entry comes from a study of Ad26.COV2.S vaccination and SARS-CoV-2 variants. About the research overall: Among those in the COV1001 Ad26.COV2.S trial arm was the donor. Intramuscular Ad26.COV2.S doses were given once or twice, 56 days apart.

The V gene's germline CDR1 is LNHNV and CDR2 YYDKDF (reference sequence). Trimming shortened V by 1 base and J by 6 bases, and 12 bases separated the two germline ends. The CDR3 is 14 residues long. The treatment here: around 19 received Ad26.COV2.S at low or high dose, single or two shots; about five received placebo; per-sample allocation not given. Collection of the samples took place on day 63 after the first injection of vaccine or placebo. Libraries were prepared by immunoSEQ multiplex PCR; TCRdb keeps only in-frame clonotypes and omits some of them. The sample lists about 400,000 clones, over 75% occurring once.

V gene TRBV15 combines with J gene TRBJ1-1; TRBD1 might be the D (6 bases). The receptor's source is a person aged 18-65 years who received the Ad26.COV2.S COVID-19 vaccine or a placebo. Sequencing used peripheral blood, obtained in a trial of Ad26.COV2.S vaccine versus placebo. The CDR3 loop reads CATSRGRGGAEAFF. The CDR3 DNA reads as TGTGCCACCAGCAGAGGAAGGGGGGGTGCTGAAGCTTTCTTT.